The 32 T cell receptor beta chains below were found in one sample sequenced in a study of a mutant IDH1 vaccine in newly diagnosed glioma (dated by TCRdb to about 2021). The label giving this sample's time point can be read as: baseline, week 1 (first vaccination visit). The meaning of the sample's treatment or condition label: pre-vaccination baseline after standard-of-care therapy. The library was built by means of the immunoSEQ multiplex PCR assay. The table was pulled from immuneACCESS by TCRdb, which kept in-frame rearrangements only. Such tables lose some clones; where checked, under half of the loss comes from unresolved V genes, and the rest has no known cause. In all, the sample holds 45,000 to 70,000 clones, and 91% of those were seen once. The biggest ten clones account for roughly 2.5% of the sample. The sample was PBMCs, taken from a glioma patient treated with radiotherapy, temozolomide or both. These receptors came from a man in his fifties or sixties with glioma.

The CDR3 loop is CASSGDRGRQPQHF. The CDR3 DNA follows: TGTGCCAGCAGTGGAGACAGGGGCAGACAGCCCCAGCATTTT. The chain joins TRBV6-1 to TRBJ1-5, with 8 bases identical to TRBD1. The V gene end was trimmed by 4 bases and the J gene end by 7 bases; junction bases not matched to a gene: 6. CDR3 length equals 14 residues. The germline CDR1 and CDR2 sequences are MNHNS and SASEGT.

J is TRBJ2-7 and V is TRBV29-1; 13 nucleotides line up with TRBD2. CDR1 is SQVTM and CDR2 is ANQGSEA in the germline V gene. This CDR3 contains 17 residues. Trimming took 2 bases from V and 0 from J; bases not matched to a gene: 7. CDR3: CSVERTSGRGGSYEQYF. CDR3 coding DNA: TGCAGCGTTGAACGGACTAGCGGGAGAGGAGGCTCCTACGAGCAGTACTTC.

The V call is TRBV19, the J call TRBJ2-7, with 9 bases identical to TRBD1. Trimming took 6 bases from V and 2 from J; bases not matched to a gene: 5. The CDR3 contains 14 residues. Germline V gene sequence: CDR1 LNHDA, CDR2 SQIVND (reference sequence). CDR3 coding DNA: TGTGCCAGTAGATGGACAGGGGCGGCCTACGAGCAGTACTTC. As protein: CASRWTGAAYEQYF.

This chain connects TRBV11-2 to TRBJ2-7, with D possibly being TRBD1 (6 bases). Between the trimmed V and J ends, which lost 1 base and 3 bases, there was a span of 10 bases. This CDR3 is 14 amino acids long. Germline assignment: CDR1 SGHAT and CDR2 FQNNGV. The CDR3 here is CASSLVYRDYEQYF. DNA for the CDR3: TGTGCCAGCAGCTTAGTGTACAGGGACTACGAGCAGTACTTC.

The J gene is TRBJ1-5, the V gene TRBV7-2; D not resolved. Germline V gives CDR1 SGHTA, CDR2 FQGNSA. The CDR3 has 18 residues. The V gene lost 2 bases and the J gene lost 0 bases, with 17 bases spanning the gap. The chain's CDR3 is CASSLRASVGGSNQPQHF. CDR3 sequence (DNA): TGTGCCAGCAGCTTACGGGCGTCTGTGGGAGGTAGCAATCAGCCCCAGCATTTT.

This chain joins TRBV9 and TRBJ2-3; 11 bases align to TRBD1. Germline trimming cut 3 bases from V and 2 bases from J; bases unmatched to any gene: 8. Germline CDR1 and CDR2: SGDLS and YYNGEE. The CDR3 consists of 17 residues. In DNA, the CDR3 is TGTGCCAGCAGCGCCTCCGGGACAGGGGGACCCACAGATACGCAGTATTTT. This codes for CASSASGTGGPTDTQYF.

J is TRBJ2-2 and V is TRBV5-1; a weak D match, TRBD1 (6 bases). Trimming removed 2 bases from V and 0 bases from J, with 8 bases in between. From germline, CDR1 is SGHRS and CDR2 YFSETQ. This CDR3 contains 15 residues. For the CDR3, the DNA is TGCGCCAGCAGCTTTGGACAGTCGAACACCGGGGAGCTGTTTTTT. Translating gives CASSFGQSNTGELFF.

The rearrangement links TRBV5-1 to TRBJ1-1; D perhaps matches TRBD1 (6 bases). The CDR3 has 13 amino acids. Trimming removed 4 bases from V and 10 bases from J, with 17 bases in between. CDR1 is SGHRS, CDR2 YFSETQ, per germline. As DNA, the CDR3 is TGCGCCAGCAGCGCACACACCGGGACAACAGCTTTCTTT. Encoded protein: CASSAHTGTTAFF.

The J gene is TRBJ1-2, the V gene TRBV29-1; TRBD1 matches 9 bases. The CDR3 runs to 12 residues. Germline loops: CDR1 SQVTM, CDR2 ANQGSEA. V shed 7 bases and J 5 bases; nucleotides not matched to a gene: 5. The CDR3 DNA reads as TGCAGCGCTGGGGGACAGGGATATGGCTACACCTTC. Its translation is CSAGGQGYGYTF.

J is TRBJ1-2 and V is TRBV27, with D uncertain. The germline gives CDR1 MNHEY, CDR2 SMNVEV (reference sequence). The CDR3 runs 14 residues. Between the trimmed V and J ends, which lost 6 bases and 0 bases, there was a span of 11 bases. DNA for the CDR3: TGTGCCAGCAGCGTGGGTTGGGCTAACTATGGCTACACCTTC. Its protein product is CASSVGWANYGYTF.

The chain combines TRBV30 with TRBJ1-2; D not certain. V was pared by 3 bases and J by 3 bases, with 8 bases between. The germline V gene encodes CDR1 GTSNPN and CDR2 SVGIG (reference sequence). The length of the CDR3 is 12 residues. This CDR3 is CAWSAQHYGYTF. The CDR3 DNA reads as TGTGCCTGGAGCGCACAGCACTATGGCTACACCTTC.

The gene calls are TRBV5-1 and TRBJ2-1; D may be TRBD1 (6 bases). The CDR3 length is 14 residues. The ends were cut back, 0 bases at V and 7 bases at J, with 11 bases in the middle. Germline V lookup: CDR1 SGHRS, CDR2 YFSETQ. In nucleotides, the CDR3 is TGCGCCAGCAGCTTGGGAGGCAGGGGAAATGAGCAGTTCTTC. Amino acids: CASSLGGRGNEQFF.

CDR3 coding DNA: TGTGCCAGTAAGGGACTGGCCACAGATACGCAGTATTTT. This gives the protein CASKGLATDTQYF. This chain joins TRBV19 and TRBJ2-3; the D gene is possibly TRBD2 (6 bases). The CDR3 is made up of 13 amino acids. CDR1 and CDR2 (germline): LNHDA, SQIVND (reference sequence). The germline V and J ends were trimmed by 7 bases and 2 bases, with 10 bases remaining between them.

This chain links TRBV7-2 with TRBJ1-2; no clear D. Germline V gene sequence: CDR1 SGHTA, CDR2 FQGNSA. The ends were cut back, 5 bases at V and 6 bases at J, with 10 bases in the middle. The CDR3 totals 12 residues. CDR3 bases: TGTGCCAGCAGCCCCTACGGAGATGGCTACACCTTC. It specifies CASSPYGDGYTF. Based on the CDR3 plus reference TRBV7-2 and TRBJ1-2, the full variable domain is GAGVSQSPSNKVTEKGKDVELRCDPISGHTALYWYRQSLGQGLEFLIYFQGNSAPDKSGLPSDRFSAERTGGSVSTLTIQRTQQEDSAVYLCASSPYGDGYTFGSGTRLTVV.

The chain recombines TRBV2 with TRBJ2-3; 7 bases agree with TRBD2. CDR1 is SNHLY and CDR2 is FYNNEI in the germline V gene. The V and J ends lost 6 bases and 2 bases, in that order; junction bases with no gene match: 5. This CDR3 is built from 14 residues. CDR3 DNA sequence: TGTGCCAGCAGGAAAACTAGCGACACAGATACGCAGTATTTT. This gives the protein CASRKTSDTDTQYF.

V is TRBV7-2 and J is TRBJ2-1, with D possibly TRBD2 on 5 matching bases. The V end lost 3 bases, the J end lost 6 bases, and 27 bases lay between the germline ends. The CDR3 has 19 residues. Germline values: CDR1 SGHTA, CDR2 FQGNSA. CDR3 amino acids: CASSFDQRERRFEANEQFF. The CDR3 DNA reads TGTGCCAGCAGCTTCGATCAAAGGGAGAGGAGATTTGAAGCCAATGAGCAGTTCTTC.

This clone has a handful of counts. The V and J genes are TRBV5-1 and TRBJ2-6, with D possibly being TRBD2 (7 bases). The CDR3 consists of 17 residues. The V and J ends lost 4 bases and 2 bases respectively, with 16 bases between them. CDR1 and CDR2 from the germline V gene are SGHRS and YFSETQ. CDR3 DNA sequence: TGCGCCAGCAGCCCCGCATGGGGGGGCCCTGGGGCCAACGTCCTGACTTTC. This sequence encodes CASSPAWGGPGANVLTF.

V and J are TRBV7-9 and TRBJ1-2; D gene uncertain. Germline lookup yields CDR1 SEHNR and CDR2 FQNEAQ (reference sequence). V was cut by 8 bases and J by 3 bases, with 13 bases left in between. The CDR3 length is 13 residues. The CDR3 loop reads CASSKGGHYGYTF. The CDR3, as DNA: TGTGCCAGCTCGAAGGGAGGGCACTATGGCTACACCTTC.

This rearrangement joins TRBV10-3 to TRBJ2-7; tentatively, D is TRBD2 (6 bases). The CDR3 consists of 17 residues. Germline-derived CDR1 and CDR2 are ENHRY and SYGVKD. Trimming took off 0 bases at V and 3 bases at J, with 18 bases between the two ends. In DNA form, the CDR3 reads TGTGCCATCAGTGAGTCTGGGGGACTGCGTGTAAACTACGAGCAGTACTTC. Its protein is CAISESGGLRVNYEQYF.

This CDR3 is CASSLWAELFF. CDR3 coding DNA: TGTGCCAGCAGCTTATGGGCTGAGCTGTTTTTT. This chain joins TRBV7-9 and TRBJ2-2; D is unresolved. Trimming stripped 2 bases from V and 11 bases from J, with 6 bases between. This CDR3 is built from 11 residues. Germline CDR1 SEHNR, CDR2 FQNEAQ (reference sequence).

The chain uses TRBV30 and TRBJ2-7; possibly TRBD2 for D (5 bases). This CDR3 is built from 15 residues. V was clipped by 0 bases and J by 9 bases, with 21 bases between them. In germline, CDR1 is GTSNPN, CDR2 SVGIG (reference sequence). Here the CDR3 reads CAWSVSATGNPGQYF. In DNA, the CDR3 is TGTGCCTGGAGTGTATCAGCTACGGGGAACCCCGGGCAGTACTTC.

A single count supports this clone. CDR3 protein: CASSQGDTGELFF. The CDR3 DNA reads TGTGCCAGCAGCCAAGGGGACACCGGGGAGCTGTTTTTT. This rearrangement joins TRBV28 to TRBJ2-2; a possible D gene is TRBD1 (5 bases). Trimming cost V 6 bases and J 3 bases, with 8 bases left between them. The CDR3 consists of 13 residues. CDR1 MDHEN and CDR2 SYDVKM come from the germline V gene. Based on the CDR3 plus reference TRBV28 and TRBJ2-2, the full variable domain is DVKVTQSSRYLVKRTGEKVFLECVQDMDHENMFWYRQDPGLGLRLIYFSYDVKMKEKGDIPEGYSVSREKKERFSLILESASTNQTSMYLCASSQGDTGELFFGEGSRLTVL.

The chain couples TRBV6-1 to TRBJ2-7; D is ambiguous. Per germline, CDR1 MNHNS and CDR2 SASEGT. Trimming removed 8 bases at V and 3 bases at J, with 14 bases between. This CDR3 has 13 amino acids. The CDR3 reads CASSAPLGYEQYF. DNA for the CDR3: TGTGCCAGCTCCGCACCCCTGGGCTACGAGCAGTACTTC.

The rearrangement uses TRBV6-1 and TRBJ2-1; D assignment may be TRBD1 or TRBD2 (5 bases each). Germline V CDR1 and CDR2: MNHNS, SASEGT. V was trimmed by 3 bases and J by 9 bases, leaving 9 bases between them. The CDR3 has 12 amino acids. The CDR3 sequence is CASSDRGGEQFF. CDR3 bases: TGTGCCAGCAGTGATCGGGGCGGTGAGCAGTTCTTC.

The chain uses TRBV6-6 and TRBJ1-1, with 12 positions matching TRBD1. Germline values: CDR1 MNHNY, CDR2 SVGAGI (reference sequence). CDR3 length equals 16 residues. The J segment lost 5 bases and the V segment lost 5 bases, leaving 9 bases of the junction unmatched. For the CDR3, the DNA is TGTGCCAGCAGTCAACCGGGACAGGGGGCGCATACTGAAGCTTTCTTT. This codes for CASSQPGQGAHTEAFF.

The chain carries TRBV27 and TRBJ2-2; D uncertain. This CDR3 comprises 14 residues. The germline CDR1 and CDR2 sequences are MNHEY and SMNVEV (reference sequence). Trimming took 10 bases from V and 3 from J, leaving 15 bases between them. The CDR3: CANPPKGHTGELFF. The CDR3 DNA follows: TGTGCCAACCCACCTAAGGGCCACACCGGGGAGCTGTTTTTT.

The CDR3 nucleotides read TGTGCCACCGAGCTGGCCCGCCGCTACACCTTC. Its translation is CATELARRYTF. The V and J genes are TRBV6-1 and TRBJ1-2; D is undetermined. There are 11 residues in the CDR3. CDR1 and CDR2 from the germline V gene are MNHNS and SASEGT. V was shortened by 10 bases and J by 9 bases, with 15 bases between the two germline ends.

This chain uses TRBV7-3 with TRBJ1-2, with 7 bases that match TRBD1. The CDR3 is 16 amino acids. The V and J ends lost 5 bases and 4 bases, in that order; junction bases with no gene match: 13. CDR1 and CDR2 (germline): SGHTA, FQGTGA. The CDR3 region is CASSRGTAGKSYGYTF. The CDR3 DNA sequence: TGTGCCAGCAGCCGAGGGACAGCGGGAAAGAGCTATGGCTACACCTTC.

The CDR3 protein is CAWSLGQGSHEQYF. Written as DNA, the CDR3 is TGTGCCTGGAGTCTGGGGCAAGGTTCCCACGAGCAGTACTTC. The chain is built from TRBV30 and TRBJ2-7, with D possibly TRBD1 on 5 matching bases. CDR3 length equals 14 residues. V lost 2 bases, J lost 5 bases, and 16 bases lay in between. Germline values: CDR1 GTSNPN, CDR2 SVGIG (reference sequence).

CDR3 DNA sequence: TGTGCCAGCAGCTTGGGCGGGTTAGGGGAACAGCCCCAGCATTTT. Translating gives CASSLGGLGEQPQHF. V gene TRBV7-8 combines with J gene TRBJ1-5; possibly TRBD1 for D (5 bases). This CDR3 region has 15 residues. V was pared by 3 bases and J by 7 bases, with 16 bases between. Germline V gives CDR1 SGHVS, CDR2 FQNEAQ.

The rearrangement links TRBV9 to TRBJ2-2; D is unclear. The CDR3 loop spans 17 amino acids. The germline V gene has CDR1 SGDLS and CDR2 YYNGEE. The V end lost 0 bases, the J end lost 0 bases, and 12 bases lay between the germline ends. The chain's CDR3 is CASSVVPHSANTGELFF. CDR3 bases: TGTGCCAGCAGCGTAGTACCCCATTCAGCGAACACCGGGGAGCTGTTTTTT.

V gene TRBV6-5 combines with J gene TRBJ2-2, with D possibly matching TRBD1 (6 bases). CDR1 and CDR2 from the germline V gene are MNHEY and SVGAGI. The ends were cut back, 7 bases at V and 4 bases at J, with 13 bases in the middle. The CDR3 consists of 14 residues. CDR3 amino acids: CASTVDRPTGELFF. The CDR3, as DNA: TGTGCCAGCACCGTTGACAGGCCCACCGGGGAGCTGTTTTTT.